Listed here are 13 T cell receptor beta chains from one sample, sequenced in a study of CXCR3-negative and CXCR3-positive naive CD8 T cells. These receptors lack a known antigen. Through 5' RACE with UMI labels, the TRB cDNA libraries were prepared. From its re-call of the 5' RACE reads, TCRdb lists each CDR3 protein once, without DNA. Here the sample table reports around 95,000 distinct CDR3 sequences. Broader study findings: Naive cells that were CXCR3-positive had more hydrophobic TRB CDR3s (compared with CXCR3-negative naive cells).

The specimen sequenced was naive CXCR3+ CD8+ T cells from blood. As to subset: CD45RO-CCR7+CD27+CD95- naive CD8+ T cells expressing CXCR3 (TNR3+). The receptors shown here come from a human donor in good health. Some clones in this sample may be carry-over from other donors' samples.

The chain uses TRBV29-1 and TRBJ2-1; the TCRdb call, TRBD1, lacks DNA for checking. The CDR3 has 13 amino acids. Germline loops: CDR1 SQVTM, CDR2 ANQGSEA. The CDR3 region is CSVDRGDGGEQFF.

The chain employs TRBV7-7 and TRBJ2-7; TCRdb's D gene call, TRBD1, goes unchecked for lack of DNA. The germline gives CDR1 SSHAT, CDR2 FNYEAQ (reference sequence). The CDR3 is 15 residues long. CDR3 sequence: CASSLAQGRSYEQYF.

The chain links TRBV14 to TRBJ2-1; TCRdb proposes TRBD1, but this gene call is untestable without DNA. The CDR3 is 14 amino acids. The V gene's germline CDR1 is SGHDN and CDR2 FVKESK. The chain's CDR3 is CASIGGGEGNEQFF.

The CDR3 spells CASSPDQNYEQYF. The genes are TRBV5-4 and TRBJ2-7. CDR3 length: 13 amino acids. CDR1 is SGHNT and CDR2 is YYREEE in the germline V gene (reference sequence).

This sequence joins TRBV7-8 and TRBJ2-7; TCRdb's D call of TRBD1 is untestable without DNA. The CDR3 loop spans 15 amino acids. From germline, CDR1 is SGHVS and CDR2 FQNEAQ. Here the CDR3 reads CASSFGQGADHEQYF.

V and J are TRBV20-1 and TRBJ2-7; the TRBD1 assignment by TCRdb is unverifiable without DNA. The CDR3 is made up of 13 amino acids. Germline V gene sequence: CDR1 DFQATT, CDR2 SNEGSKA (reference sequence). The CDR3 loop reads CSAPGTGAYEQYF.

This chain connects TRBV6-4 to TRBJ2-1; without DNA, the TCRdb call of TRBD2 cannot be checked. Germline V lookup: CDR1 MRHNA, CDR2 SNTAGT. The CDR3 has 16 residues. This CDR3 is CASSAQDSSYFNEQFF.

The chain couples TRBV28 to TRBJ2-7. The CDR3 contains 12 residues. CDR1 is MDHEN, CDR2 SYDVKM, per germline. CDR3 amino acids: CASSEYQDEQYF.

This chain connects TRBV6-1 to TRBJ2-5. Germline lookup yields CDR1 MNHNS and CDR2 SASEGT. This CDR3 comprises 12 residues. CDR3 loop: CASCDKQETQYF.

CDR3 protein: CASSSDSTDTQYF. The rearrangement uses TRBV7-6 and TRBJ2-3. The CDR3 sequence is 13 residues long. Germline CDR1 SGHVS, CDR2 FNYEAQ.

The chain employs TRBV7-8 and TRBJ2-1; TCRdb's D call, TRBD1, is unchecked because there is no DNA. Germline CDR1 reads SGHVS; CDR2 reads FQNEAQ. The CDR3 spans 16 residues. CDR3 region: CASSPGTGISYNEQFF.

This sequence joins TRBV11-3 and TRBJ2-3. Germline V gene sequence: CDR1 SGHNT, CDR2 YENEEA. The CDR3 consists of 13 residues. The CDR3 sequence: CATEDGTTDTQYF. The variable domain in full, with the rest retrieved from reference TRBV11-3 and TRBJ2-3, is EAGVVQSPRYKIIEKKQPVAFWCNPISGHNTLYWYLQNLGQGPELLIRYENEEAVDDSQLPKDRFSAERLKGVDSTLKIQPAELGDSAVYLCATEDGTTDTQYFGPGTRLTVL.

This chain uses TRBV5-5 with TRBJ2-7; there is no DNA to check the TCRdb D call of TRBD1. The germline V gene encodes CDR1 SGHKS and CDR2 YYEKEE (reference sequence). This CDR3 is built from 13 residues. The CDR3 loop reads CASSLAPGNEQYF.